This T cell receptor beta chain was identified in a study of cytomegalovirus exposure and HLA in healthy donors. Healthy bone marrow donors made up the donor group. Primers: 60 Vbeta forward and 13 Jbeta reverse. The data were produced by immunoSEQ multiplex PCR, yet TCRdb's version contains in-frame clones alone and is incomplete. The sample includes 300,000 or so clones, roughly 86% seen only once; the top ten take roughly 2%. Per germline, CDR1 LNHDA and CDR2 SQIVND (reference sequence). CDR3 length: 15 amino acids. V shed 4 bases and J shed 8 bases, with 18 bases lying between them. The receptor's source is a woman aged 40-49 years in good health and CMV-seropositive. The source material was PBMCs. The chain uses TRBV19 and TRBJ2-1; TRBD2 is a possible D gene (6 bases). The CDR3 nucleotides read TGTGCCAGTAGTAGGGCCGGGAGCTTCAGGGATGAGCAGTTCTTC. Its translation: CASSRAGSFRDEQFF.